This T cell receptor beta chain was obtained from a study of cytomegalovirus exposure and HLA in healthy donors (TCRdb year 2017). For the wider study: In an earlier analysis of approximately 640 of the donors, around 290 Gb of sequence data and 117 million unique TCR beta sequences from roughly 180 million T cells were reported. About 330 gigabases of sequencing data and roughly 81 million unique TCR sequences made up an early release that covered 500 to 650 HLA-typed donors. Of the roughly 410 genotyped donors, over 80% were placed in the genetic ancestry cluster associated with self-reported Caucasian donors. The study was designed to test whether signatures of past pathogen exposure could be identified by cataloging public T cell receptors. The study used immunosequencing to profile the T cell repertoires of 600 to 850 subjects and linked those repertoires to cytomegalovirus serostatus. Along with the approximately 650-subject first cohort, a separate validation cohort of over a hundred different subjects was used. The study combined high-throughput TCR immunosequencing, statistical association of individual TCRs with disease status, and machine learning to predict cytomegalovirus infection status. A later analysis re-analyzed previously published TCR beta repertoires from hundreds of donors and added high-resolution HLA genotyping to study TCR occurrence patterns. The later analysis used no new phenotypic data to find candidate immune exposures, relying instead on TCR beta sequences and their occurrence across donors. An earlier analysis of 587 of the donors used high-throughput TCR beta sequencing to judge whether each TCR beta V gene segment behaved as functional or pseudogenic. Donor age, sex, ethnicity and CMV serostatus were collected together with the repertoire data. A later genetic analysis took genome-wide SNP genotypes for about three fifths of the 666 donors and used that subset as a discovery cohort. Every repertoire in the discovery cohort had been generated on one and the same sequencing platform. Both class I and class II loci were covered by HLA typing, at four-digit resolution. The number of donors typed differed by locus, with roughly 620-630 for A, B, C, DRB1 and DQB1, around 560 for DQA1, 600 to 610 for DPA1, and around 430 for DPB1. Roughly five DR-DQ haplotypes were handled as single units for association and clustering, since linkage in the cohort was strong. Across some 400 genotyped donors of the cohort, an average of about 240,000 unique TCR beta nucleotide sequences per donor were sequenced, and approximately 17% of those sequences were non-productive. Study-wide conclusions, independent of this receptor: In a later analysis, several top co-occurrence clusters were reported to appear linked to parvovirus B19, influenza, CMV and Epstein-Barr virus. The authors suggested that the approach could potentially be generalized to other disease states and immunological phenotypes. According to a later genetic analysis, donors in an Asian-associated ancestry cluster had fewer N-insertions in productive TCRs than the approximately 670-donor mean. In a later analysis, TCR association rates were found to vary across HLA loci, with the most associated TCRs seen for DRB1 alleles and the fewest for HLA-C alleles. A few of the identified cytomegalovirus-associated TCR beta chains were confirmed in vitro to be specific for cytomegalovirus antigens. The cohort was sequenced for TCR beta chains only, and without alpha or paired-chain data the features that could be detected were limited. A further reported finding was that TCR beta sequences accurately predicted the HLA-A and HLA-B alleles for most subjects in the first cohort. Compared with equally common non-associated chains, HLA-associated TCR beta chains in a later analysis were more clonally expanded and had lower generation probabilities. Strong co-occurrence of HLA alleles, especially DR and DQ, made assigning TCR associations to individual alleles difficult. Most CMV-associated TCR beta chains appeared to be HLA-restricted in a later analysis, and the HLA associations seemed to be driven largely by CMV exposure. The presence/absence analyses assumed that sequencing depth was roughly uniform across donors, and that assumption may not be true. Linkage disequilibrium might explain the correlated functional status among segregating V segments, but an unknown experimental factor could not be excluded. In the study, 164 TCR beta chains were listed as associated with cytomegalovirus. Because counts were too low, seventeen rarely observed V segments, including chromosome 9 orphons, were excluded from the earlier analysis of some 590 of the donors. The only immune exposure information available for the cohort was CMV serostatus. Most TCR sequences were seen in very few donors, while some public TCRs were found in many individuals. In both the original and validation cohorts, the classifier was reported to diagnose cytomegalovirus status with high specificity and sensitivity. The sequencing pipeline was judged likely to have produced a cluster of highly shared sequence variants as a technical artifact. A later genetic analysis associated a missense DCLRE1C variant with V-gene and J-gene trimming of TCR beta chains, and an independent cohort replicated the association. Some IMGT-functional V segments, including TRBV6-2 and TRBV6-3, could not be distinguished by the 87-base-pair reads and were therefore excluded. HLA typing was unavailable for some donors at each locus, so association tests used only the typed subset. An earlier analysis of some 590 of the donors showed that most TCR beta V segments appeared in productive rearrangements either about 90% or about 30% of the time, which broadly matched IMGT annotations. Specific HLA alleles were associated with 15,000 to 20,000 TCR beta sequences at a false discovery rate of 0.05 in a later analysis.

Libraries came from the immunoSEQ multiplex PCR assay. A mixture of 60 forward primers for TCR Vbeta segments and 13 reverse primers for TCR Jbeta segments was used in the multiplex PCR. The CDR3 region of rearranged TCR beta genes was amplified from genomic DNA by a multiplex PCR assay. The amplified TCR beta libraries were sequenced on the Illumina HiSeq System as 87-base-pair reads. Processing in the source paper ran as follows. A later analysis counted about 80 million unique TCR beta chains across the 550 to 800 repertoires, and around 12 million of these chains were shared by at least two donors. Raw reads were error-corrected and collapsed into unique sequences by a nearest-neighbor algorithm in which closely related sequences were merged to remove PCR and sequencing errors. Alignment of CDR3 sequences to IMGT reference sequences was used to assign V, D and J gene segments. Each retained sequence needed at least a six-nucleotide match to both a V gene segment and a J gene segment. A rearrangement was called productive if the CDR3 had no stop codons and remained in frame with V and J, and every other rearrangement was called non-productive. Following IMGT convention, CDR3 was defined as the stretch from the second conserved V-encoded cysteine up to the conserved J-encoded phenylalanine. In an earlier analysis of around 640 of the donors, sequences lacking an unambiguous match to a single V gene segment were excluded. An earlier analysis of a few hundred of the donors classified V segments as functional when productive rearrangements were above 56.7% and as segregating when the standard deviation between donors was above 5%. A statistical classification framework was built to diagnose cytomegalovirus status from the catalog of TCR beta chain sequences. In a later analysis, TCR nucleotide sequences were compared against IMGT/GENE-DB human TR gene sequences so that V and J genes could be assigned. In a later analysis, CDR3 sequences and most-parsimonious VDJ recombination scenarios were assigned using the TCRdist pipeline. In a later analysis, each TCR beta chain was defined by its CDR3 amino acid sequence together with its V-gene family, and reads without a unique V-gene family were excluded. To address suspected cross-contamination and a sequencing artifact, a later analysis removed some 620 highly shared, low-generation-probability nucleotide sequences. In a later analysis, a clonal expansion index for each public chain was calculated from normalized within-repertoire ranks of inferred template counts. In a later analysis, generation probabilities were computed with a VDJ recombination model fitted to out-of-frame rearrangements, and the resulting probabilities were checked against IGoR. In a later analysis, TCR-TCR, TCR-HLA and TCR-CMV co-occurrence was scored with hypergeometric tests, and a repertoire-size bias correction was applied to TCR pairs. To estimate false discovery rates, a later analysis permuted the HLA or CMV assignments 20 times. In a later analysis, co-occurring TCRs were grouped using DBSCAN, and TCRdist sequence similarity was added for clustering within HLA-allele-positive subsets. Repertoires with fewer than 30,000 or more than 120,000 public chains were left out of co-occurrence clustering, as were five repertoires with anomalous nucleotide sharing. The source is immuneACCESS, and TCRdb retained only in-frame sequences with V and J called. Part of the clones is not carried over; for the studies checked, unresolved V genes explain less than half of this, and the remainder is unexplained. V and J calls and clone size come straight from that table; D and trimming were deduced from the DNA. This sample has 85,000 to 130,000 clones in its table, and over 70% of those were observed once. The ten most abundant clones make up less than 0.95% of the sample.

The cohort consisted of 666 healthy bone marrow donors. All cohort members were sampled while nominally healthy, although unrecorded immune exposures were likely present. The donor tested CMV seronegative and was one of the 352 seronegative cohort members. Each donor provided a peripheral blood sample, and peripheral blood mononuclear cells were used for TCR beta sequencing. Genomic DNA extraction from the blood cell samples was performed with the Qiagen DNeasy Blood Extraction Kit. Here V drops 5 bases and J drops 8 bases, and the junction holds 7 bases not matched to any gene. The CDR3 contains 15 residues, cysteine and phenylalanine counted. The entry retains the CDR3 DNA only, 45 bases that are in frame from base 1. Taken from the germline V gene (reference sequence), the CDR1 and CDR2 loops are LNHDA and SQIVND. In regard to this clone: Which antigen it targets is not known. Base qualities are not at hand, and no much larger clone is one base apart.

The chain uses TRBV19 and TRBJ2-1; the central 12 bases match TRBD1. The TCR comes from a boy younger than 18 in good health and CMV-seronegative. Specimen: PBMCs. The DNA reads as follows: TGTGCCAGTAGTCCCAGGGACAGGGGGCAAGATGAGCAGTTCTTC. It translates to CASSPRDRGQDEQFF.